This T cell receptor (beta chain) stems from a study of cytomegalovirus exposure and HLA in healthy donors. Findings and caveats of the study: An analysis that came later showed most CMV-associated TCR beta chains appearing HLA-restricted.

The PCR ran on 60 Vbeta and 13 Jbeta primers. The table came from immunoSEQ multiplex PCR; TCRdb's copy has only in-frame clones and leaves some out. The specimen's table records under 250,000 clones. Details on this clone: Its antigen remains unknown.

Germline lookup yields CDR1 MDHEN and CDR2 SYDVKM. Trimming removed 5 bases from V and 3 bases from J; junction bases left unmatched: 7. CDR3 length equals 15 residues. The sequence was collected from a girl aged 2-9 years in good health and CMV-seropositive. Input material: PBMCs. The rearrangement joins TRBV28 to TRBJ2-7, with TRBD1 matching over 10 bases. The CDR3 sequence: CASSIPTGGSYEQYF. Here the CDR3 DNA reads TGTGCCAGCAGTATACCGACAGGGGGCAGCTACGAGCAGTACTTC. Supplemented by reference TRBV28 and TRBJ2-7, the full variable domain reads DVKVTQSSRYLVKRTGEKVFLECVQDMDHENMFWYRQDPGLGLRLIYFSYDVKMKEKGDIPEGYSVSREKKERFSLILESASTNQTSMYLCASSIPTGGSYEQYFGPGTRLTVT.